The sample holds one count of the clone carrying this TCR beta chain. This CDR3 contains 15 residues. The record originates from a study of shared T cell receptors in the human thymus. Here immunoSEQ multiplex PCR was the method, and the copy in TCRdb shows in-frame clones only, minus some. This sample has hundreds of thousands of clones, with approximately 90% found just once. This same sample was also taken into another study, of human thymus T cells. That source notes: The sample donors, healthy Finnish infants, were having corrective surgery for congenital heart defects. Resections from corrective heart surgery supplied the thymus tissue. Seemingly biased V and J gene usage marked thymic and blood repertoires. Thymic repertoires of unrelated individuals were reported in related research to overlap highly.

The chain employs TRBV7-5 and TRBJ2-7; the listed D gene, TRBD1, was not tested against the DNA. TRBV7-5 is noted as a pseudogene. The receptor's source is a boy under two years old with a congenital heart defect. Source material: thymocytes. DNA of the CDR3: TGTGCCAGAAGCCGCCTTACAGGGGGCAACTACGAGCAGTACTTC. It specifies CARSRLTGGNYEQYF.